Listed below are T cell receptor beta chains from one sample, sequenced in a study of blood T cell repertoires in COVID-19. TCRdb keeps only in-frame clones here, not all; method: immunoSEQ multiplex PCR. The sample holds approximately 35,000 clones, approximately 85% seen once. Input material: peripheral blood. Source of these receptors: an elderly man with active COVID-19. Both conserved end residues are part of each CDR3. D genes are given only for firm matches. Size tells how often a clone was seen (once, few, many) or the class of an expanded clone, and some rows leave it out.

CAWSVKVTTQETQYF TGTGCCTGGAGTGTTAAGGTGACTACTCAAGAGACCCAGTACTTC . . TRBJ2-5 TRBV30
CASRKTVAGGFEQFF TGTGCCAGCAGGAAAACTGTAGCGGGGGGGTTTGAGCAGTTCTTC TRBD2 . TRBJ2-1 TRBV3-1/TRBV3-2
CASSRTVEGWGAFF TGTGCCAGCAGCCGGACAGTTGAAGGGTGGGGAGCTTTCTTT . . TRBJ1-1 TRBV2
CASSPRAGELRNEQFF TGTGCCAGCTCACCTCGGGCAGGGGAGCTACGGAATGAGCAGTTCTTC . . TRBJ2-1 TRBV18
CASSPRTEPYYGYTF TGTGCCAGCAGCCCTCGGACAGAACCCTACTATGGCTACACCTTC . . TRBJ1-2 TRBV9
CASSVNRGGETQYF TGTGCCAGCAGCGTTAACAGGGGTGGAGAGACCCAGTACTTC TRBD1 . TRBJ2-5 TRBV9
CASSNLWTSASDTQYF TGCGCCAGCAGCAACTTGTGGACTAGCGCTTCAGATACGCAGTATTTT TRBD2 . TRBJ2-3 TRBV5-1
CASSLGTPPQHF TGTGCCAGCAGCCTGGGGACACCCCCCCAGCATTTT . . TRBJ1-5 TRBV5-8
CASSVGWRVSPLHF TGTGCCAGCAGCGTAGGCTGGAGGGTCTCACCCCTCCACTTT . . TRBJ1-6 TRBV9
CASSWTSSTDTQYF TGTGCCAGCAGTTGGACTAGTAGCACAGATACGCAGTATTTT TRBD2 . TRBJ2-3 TRBV2
CASSYTETYEQYF TGCGCCAGCAGCTACACAGAAACCTACGAGCAGTACTTC . . TRBJ2-7 TRBV4-1
CASSYRTGGETNEKLFF TGTGCCAGCAGCTACCGGACAGGGGGCGAAACTAATGAAAAACTGTTTTTT TRBD1 . TRBJ1-4 TRBV7-9
CASSQDPGQGTEAFF TGCGCCAGCAGCCAAGATCCTGGGCAGGGCACTGAAGCTTTCTTT . . TRBJ1-1 TRBV4-3
CASAEASRTDTQYF TGCGCCTCGGCGGAGGCGTCACGCACAGATACGCAGTATTTT . . TRBJ2-3 TRBV5-1
CASSLKLGGATGGYTF TGTGCCAGCAGTTTAAAGTTAGGGGGCGCCACGGGTGGCTACACCTTC TRBD1 few TRBJ1-2 TRBV28
CASSLETGGPYEQYF TGTGCCAGCAGCTTAGAAACAGGGGGCCCCTACGAGCAGTACTTC TRBD1 . TRBJ2-7 TRBV7-9
CASSSRAGSNTGELFF TGTGCCAGCAGCTCCCGTGCGGGCTCGAACACCGGGGAGCTGTTTTTT . . TRBJ2-2 TRBV11-1
CASSADIDPVYGYTF TGTGCCAGCAGCGCTGACATAGACCCAGTCTATGGCTACACCTTC . . TRBJ1-2 TRBV9
CAISESLRTNQPQHF TGTGCCATCAGTGAGTCTTTGCGCACCAATCAGCCCCAGCATTTT . . TRBJ1-5 TRBV10-3
CASRASGNSGANVLTF TGCGCCAGCAGAGCTAGCGGCAACTCTGGGGCCAACGTCCTGACTTTC TRBD2 once TRBJ2-6 TRBV5-1
CASSLALGGRTDTQYF TGTGCCAGCAGCTTAGCTCTGGGGGGGCGCACAGATACGCAGTATTTT . . TRBJ2-3 TRBV11-2
CASSYSGSSTNEKLFF TGTGCCAGCAGTTACTCCGGGAGCTCAACTAATGAAAAACTGTTTTTT . once TRBJ1-4 TRBV6-6
CASSRGTGGIYSNQPQHF TGTGCCAGCAGTCGGGGGACAGGGGGGATCTATAGCAATCAGCCCCAGCATTTT TRBD1 . TRBJ1-5 TRBV28
CASSGRQMSSYEQYF TGTGCCAGCAGTGGGCGACAGATGAGCTCCTACGAGCAGTACTTC . . TRBJ2-7 TRBV2
CASSPSQGQPQHF TGTGCCAGTAGTCCATCACAGGGGCAGCCCCAGCATTTT TRBD1 few TRBJ1-5 TRBV19
CASSSKGTSGGLRTDTQYF TGTGCCAGCAGCTCCAAGGGGACTAGCGGGGGCCTCCGCACAGATACGCAGTATTTT TRBD2 . TRBJ2-3 TRBV7-9
CASSSYPRQRGGRIEQFF TGTGCCAGCAGTTCCTACCCAAGACAGCGGGGGGGCAGAATTGAGCAGTTCTTC TRBD2 . TRBJ2-1 TRBV27
CASSLGGSPGELFF TGTGCCAGCAGCTTAGGAGGCAGCCCCGGGGAGCTGTTTTTT . . TRBJ2-2 TRBV11-3
CASSLGGEIYEQYF TGTGCCAGCAGCTTAGGAGGGGAGATATACGAGCAGTACTTC . . TRBJ2-7 TRBV5-4
CASKRSAGELFF TGTGCCAGCAAAAGGAGCGCCGGGGAGCTGTTTTTT . . TRBJ2-2 TRBV28
CARSLTGPNYGYTF TGTGCCAGAAGCTTGACAGGGCCTAACTATGGCTACACCTTC . . TRBJ1-2 TRBV5-3
CASSETPSGGLYNEQFF TGTGCCAGCTCAGAAACCCCTAGCGGGGGCCTTTACAATGAGCAGTTCTTC TRBD2 . TRBJ2-1 TRBV18
CAITNGQWSYEQYF TGTGCCATCACCAACGGACAGTGGTCCTACGAGCAGTACTTC . . TRBJ2-7 TRBV10-3
CASSYEGGVSNEQFF TGTGCCAGCAGTTACGAGGGCGGCGTGTCCAATGAGCAGTTCTTC . . TRBJ2-1 TRBV6-5
CASREFGQGGIGPLHF TGTGCCAGCAGAGAATTCGGACAGGGCGGTATTGGACCCCTCCACTTT TRBD1 . TRBJ1-6 TRBV6-1
CASSPGTDREQYF TGTGCCAGCTCACCCGGGACAGATCGCGAGCAGTACTTC TRBD1 . TRBJ2-7 TRBV18
CASSSRGLGNTIYF TGTGCCAGCAGTTCAAGGGGGCTTGGAAACACCATATATTTT TRBD1 . TRBJ1-3 TRBV27
CASNGPANYGYTF TGTGCCAGCAATGGTCCGGCTAACTATGGCTACACCTTC . few TRBJ1-2 TRBV6-5
CASSETARRYF TGTGCCAGCAGTGAAACAGCCCGACGATACTTC . . TRBJ2-7 TRBV6-1
CASSPRGGADTQYF TGTGCCAGCAGCCCACGGGGGGGCGCAGATACGCAGTATTTT TRBD2 . TRBJ2-3 TRBV28
CASSFGQGVEAFF TGTGCCAGCAGTTTCGGGCAGGGGGTTGAAGCTTTCTTT TRBD1 few TRBJ1-1 TRBV12-3/TRBV12-4
CASSPDPGGNEQFF TGTGCCAGCTCACCCGACCCCGGGGGTAATGAGCAGTTCTTC . . TRBJ2-1 TRBV18
CASMKGLANNYEQFF TGTGCCAGCATGAAGGGACTAGCAAACAATTATGAGCAGTTCTTC TRBD2 . TRBJ2-1 TRBV6-6
CASSQSGLAGEQYF TGTGCCAGCAGCCAATCGGGACTAGCGGGCGAGCAGTACTTC TRBD2 . TRBJ2-7 TRBV4-2
CASSHTSTEAFF TGTGCCAGCAGCCATACCAGCACTGAAGCTTTCTTT . . TRBJ1-1 TRBV7-8
CASSLQGARAYNEQFF TGTGCCAGCAGCCTACAGGGGGCGAGGGCTTACAATGAGCAGTTCTTC TRBD1 . TRBJ2-1 TRBV7-8
CASSPTGSETQYF TGCGCCAGCAGCCCCACAGGGTCGGAGACCCAGTACTTC . . TRBJ2-5 TRBV5-1
CASSFGRVYEQYF TGTGCCAGCAGTTTTGGCAGGGTTTACGAGCAGTACTTC . . TRBJ2-7 TRBV12-3/TRBV12-4
CASSEALSAFGEKLFF TGTGCCAGCAGTGAAGCGCTAAGTGCTTTTGGTGAAAAACTGTTTTTT . few TRBJ1-4 TRBV2
CSASHTGNTEAFF TGCAGTGCTAGTCACACAGGGAACACTGAAGCTTTCTTT . few TRBJ1-1 TRBV20-1
CASSHQTGMSTEAFF TGCGCCAGCAGCCACCAGACAGGGATGAGCACTGAAGCTTTCTTT TRBD1 . TRBJ1-1 TRBV4-3
CVRSQGHPTGYEQYF TGTGTCAGAAGCCAAGGACACCCCACCGGCTACGAGCAGTACTTC . few TRBJ2-7 TRBV7-5
CASSQRIGNTIYF TGTGCCAGCAGCCAGAGGATCGGAAACACCATATATTTT . . TRBJ1-3 TRBV3-1/TRBV3-2